This TCR beta chain was observed in a study of blood T cells in healthy people across ages. For the study at large: About one barcoded beta molecule per two T cells was captured by template switching. Findings and limits, study-wide: More naive CD4+ cells and higher diversity were found in long-lived than in aged donors.

CDR3 length equals 14 residues. CDR1 is SGHTA and CDR2 is FQGNSA in the germline V gene. The germline V and J ends were trimmed by 5 bases and 4 bases, with 13 bases remaining between them. For the second PCR, which ran for 7 to 11 cycles, a sample-barcoded 5' primer and a J-beta primer mix were used. Template switching added a 12-random-nucleotide identifier to every cDNA molecule. Each CDR3 protein gets one entry after TCRdb re-called the 5' RACE reads with MiXCR. In the table there are about 800,000 distinct CDR3 sequences, about three fifths of which are singletons. Note on this clonotype: Antigen specificity is unknown.

The chain links TRBV7-2 to TRBJ2-3, with D perhaps matching TRBD2 (6 bases). The TCR sequence derives from a young man in good health. Material: blood. CDR3 in DNA: TGTGCCAGCAGCCGCCGGAGGGTGGCAGATACGCAGTATTTT. Amino acids: CASSRRRVADTQYF.